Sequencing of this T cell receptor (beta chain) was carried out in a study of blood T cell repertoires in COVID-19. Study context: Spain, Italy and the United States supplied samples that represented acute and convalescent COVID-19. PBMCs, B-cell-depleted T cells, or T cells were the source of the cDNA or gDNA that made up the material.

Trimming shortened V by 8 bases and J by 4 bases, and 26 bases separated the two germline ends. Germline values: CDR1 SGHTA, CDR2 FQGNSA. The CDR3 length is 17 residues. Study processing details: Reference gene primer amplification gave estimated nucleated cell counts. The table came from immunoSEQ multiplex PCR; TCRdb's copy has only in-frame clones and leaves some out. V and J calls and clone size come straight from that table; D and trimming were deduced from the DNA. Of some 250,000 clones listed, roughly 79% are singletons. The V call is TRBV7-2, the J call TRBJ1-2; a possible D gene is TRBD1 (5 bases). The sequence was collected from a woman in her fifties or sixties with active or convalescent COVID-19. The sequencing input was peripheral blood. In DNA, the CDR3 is TGTGCCAGCGTTCTCCAGGGCTCTCTCGACTCAACCTATGGCTACACCTTC. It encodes CASVLQGSLDSTYGYTF.